These 28 T cell receptor beta chains came from one sample sequenced in a study of cytomegalovirus exposure and HLA in healthy donors. PCR primers comprised 60 Vbeta and 13 Jbeta primers. Sequencing was performed with immunoSEQ multiplex PCR; in TCRdb, only in-frame clones are kept and a portion is missing. The sample consists of around 150,000 clones, roughly 80% of them appearing once. The specimen sequenced was PBMCs. Every receptor here comes from a woman aged 40 to 50 in good health and CMV-seronegative.

The chain employs TRBV19 and TRBJ1-1; 12 bases are shared with TRBD1. Germline CDR1 LNHDA, CDR2 SQIVND (reference sequence). The junction had 9 bases not matched to a gene; V was cut back by 6 bases and J by 1 base. CDR3 length: 17 amino acids. As DNA, the CDR3 is TGTGCCAGTAGGAAGGGACAGGGGGCTCTGGAGAACACTGAAGCTTTCTTT. Its translation: CASRKGQGALENTEAFF. Full variable domain (missing parts from reference TRBV19 and TRBJ1-1): DGGITQSPKYLFRKEGQNVTLSCEQNLNHDAMYWYRQDPGQGLRLIYYSQIVNDFQKGDIAEGYSVSREKKESFPLTVTSAQKNPTAFYLCASRKGQGALENTEAFFGQGTRLTVV.

This clone was seen just once. The J gene is TRBJ1-5, the V gene TRBV2, with 7 bases that match TRBD1. Trimming took 6 bases from V and 1 from J; bases not matched to a gene: 12. Germline CDR1 reads SNHLY; CDR2 reads FYNNEI. The CDR3 has 17 residues. CDR3 protein: CASRAGGGEGSNQPQHF. In DNA form, the CDR3 reads TGTGCCAGCAGGGCGGGAGGGGGCGAGGGAAGCAATCAGCCCCAGCATTTT.

The rearrangement uses TRBV29-1 and TRBJ2-2, with a tentative D call TRBD1 (5 bases). Trimming stripped 4 bases from V and 5 bases from J, with 8 bases between. The CDR3 extends over 12 amino acids. Germline-derived CDR1 and CDR2 are SQVTM and ANQGSEA. The CDR3 sequence: CSVVKGTGELFF. CDR3 coding DNA: TGCAGCGTTGTCAAGGGGACCGGGGAGCTGTTTTTT.

V gene TRBV5-1 combines with J gene TRBJ2-3, with TRBD1 matching 7 bases. Trimming at V came to 6 bases and at J to 4 bases, leaving 5 bases not matched to a gene. This CDR3 has 13 residues. The germline CDR1 and CDR2 sequences are SGHRS and YFSETQ. CDR3 coding DNA: TGCGCCAGCAAAAACCAGGGGGCAGATACGCAGTATTTT. It yields the protein CASKNQGADTQYF. Full variable domain (missing parts from reference TRBV5-1 and TRBJ2-3): KAGVTQTPRYLIKTRGQQVTLSCSPISGHRSVSWYQQTPGQGLQFLFEYFSETQRNKGNFPGRFSGRQFSNSRSEMNVSTLELGDSALYLCASKNQGADTQYFGPGTRLTVL.

The chain links TRBV7-6 to TRBJ2-5, with D perhaps matching TRBD1 (5 bases). The tail of the sequence fits TRBJ2-7 better, so the J call may be wrong. Germline assignment: CDR1 SGHVS and CDR2 FNYEAQ. The CDR3 runs 14 residues. Here the CDR3 DNA reads TGTGCCAGCAGCTTAGACAGGCACTCCTACGAGCAGTACTTC. Translating it yields CASSLDRHSYEQYF.

The J gene is TRBJ1-2, the V gene TRBV15; 7 bases match TRBD1. In germline, CDR1 is LNHNV, CDR2 YYDKDF (reference sequence). The CDR3 spans 13 residues. V shed 3 bases, J shed 12 bases, and the junction held 10 bases outside the gene matches. CDR3 sequence: CATSSRRDSLNTF. Written as DNA, the CDR3 is TGTGCCACCAGCAGCCGAAGGGACAGTCTAAACACCTTC. The full variable domain, in which reference TRBV15 and TRBJ1-2 provide the parts outside the CDR3, is DAMVIQNPRYQVTQFGKPVTLSCSQTLNHNVMYWYQQKSSQAPKLLFHYYDKDFNNEADTPDNFQSRRPNTSFCFLDIRSPGLGDTAMYLCATSSRRDSLNTFGSGTRLTVV.

The chain links TRBV18 to TRBJ1-1; D is undetermined. The germline V gene encodes CDR1 KGHSH and CDR2 LQKENI. The CDR3 contains 14 residues. The V gene lost 4 bases and the J gene lost 4 bases, with 13 bases spanning the gap. CDR3 amino acids: CASSRYEPGTEAFF. DNA of the CDR3: TGTGCCAGCTCACGATATGAACCGGGCACTGAAGCTTTCTTT. The full variable domain, in which reference TRBV18 and TRBJ1-1 provide the parts outside the CDR3, is NAGVMQNPRHLVRRRGQEARLRCSPMKGHSHVYWYRQLPEEGLKFMVYLQKENIIDESGMPKERFSAEFPKEGPSILRIQQVVRGDSAAYFCASSRYEPGTEAFFGQGTRLTVV.

The CDR3 DNA is TGTGCCAGCAGTTTAACTAGCGGGAACTTCTACAATGAGCAGTTCTTC. Protein: CASSLTSGNFYNEQFF. The chain recombines TRBV27 with TRBJ2-1; 10 positions agree with TRBD2. CDR3 length: 16 residues. Unmatched junction bases numbered 4, after V lost 2 bases and J lost 3 bases. The germline CDR1 and CDR2 sequences are MNHEY and SMNVEV (reference sequence).

V usage is TRBV7-9 and J usage is TRBJ2-3, with a weak D call TRBD2 (5 bases). The CDR3 runs 13 residues. CDR1 and CDR2 from the germline V gene are SEHNR and FQNEAQ (reference sequence). Trimming pared 3 bases from V and 5 bases from J, leaving 9 bases between. CDR3 protein: CASSLSGGDTQYF. CDR3 sequence (DNA): TGTGCCAGCAGCTTGTCTGGAGGAGATACGCAGTATTTT.

In DNA form, the CDR3 reads TGTGCCAGCATCGGTCTTGAGAGGACAGGGGGTATGGACTATGGCTACACCTTC. Translating it yields CASIGLERTGGMDYGYTF. The chain recombines TRBV28 with TRBJ1-2, with 10 bases identical to TRBD1. Trimming removed 7 bases from V and 3 bases from J; junction bases left unmatched: 17. This CDR3 has 18 residues. The germline gives CDR1 MDHEN, CDR2 SYDVKM.

V and J are TRBV27 and TRBJ1-4, with 8 bases fitting TRBD1. The CDR3 has 18 amino acids. V lost 2 bases to trimming and J lost 7 bases; unmatched junction nucleotides: 15. Germline CDR1 MNHEY, CDR2 SMNVEV (reference sequence). CDR3 bases: TGTGCCAGCAGTTTAGCGCCACAGGGGGGGGATGTGAGTGAAAAACTGTTTTTT. This translates into CASSLAPQGGDVSEKLFF.

The CDR3 nucleotides read TGTGCCATCGTAGCGGGGGGACCCTCCTACGAGCAGTACTTC. It codes for CAIVAGGPSYEQYF. This chain connects TRBV28 to TRBJ2-7, with 10 positions matching TRBD2. The CDR3 loop spans 14 amino acids. CDR1 and CDR2 (germline): MDHEN, SYDVKM. V gave up 10 bases and J gave up 0 bases; unmatched junction bases: 6.

This chain links TRBV5-1 with TRBJ2-5, with D possibly TRBD1 on 6 matching bases. Germline V gene sequence: CDR1 SGHRS, CDR2 YFSETQ. The CDR3 is 15 amino acids. V lost 0 bases and J 4 bases, leaving 13 bases between the germline ends. In DNA form, the CDR3 reads TGCGCCAGCAGCTTGGATCCAGGGGCAGGAGAGACCCAGTACTTC. It is translated as CASSLDPGAGETQYF.

The chain recombines TRBV5-1 with TRBJ1-1; D is unclear. Germline V gives CDR1 SGHRS, CDR2 YFSETQ. The CDR3 extends over 14 amino acids. Trimming pared 0 bases from V and 0 bases from J, leaving 6 bases between. CDR3 in DNA: TGCGCCAGCAGCTTGGGGCCGCTGAACACTGAAGCTTTCTTT. This codes for CASSLGPLNTEAFF.

About this clone itself: One end of the junction fails to match germline, which may point to a read error. The chain employs TRBV6-1 and TRBJ1-3; TRBD1 might be the D (5 bases). The length of the CDR3 is 13 residues. Germline CDR1 and CDR2: MNHNS and SASEGT. CDR3 nucleotides: TGTGCCAGCAGTGAAGCGATGAGGTGGGGGGGTAGGTTT. Residues: CASSEAMRWGGRF.

The chain joins TRBV7-6 to TRBJ1-6; D might be TRBD1 (5 bases). This CDR3 is 15 amino acids long. Germline assignment: CDR1 SGHVS and CDR2 FNYEAQ. V gave up 8 bases and J gave up 10 bases, with 21 bases separating them. CDR3 in amino acids: CASAPGGGLNSPLHF. In DNA form, the CDR3 reads TGTGCCAGCGCCCCGGGGGGGGGACTTAACTCACCCCTCCACTTT.

This chain joins TRBV6-1 and TRBJ2-1, with 9 bases that match TRBD1. The CDR3 extends over 16 amino acids. Germline trimming cut 4 bases from V and 3 bases from J; bases unmatched to any gene: 7. Per the germline V gene, CDR1 is MNHNS and CDR2 is SASEGT. Written as DNA, the CDR3 is TGTGCCAGCAGTGGGTCTAGGGGACAGGGCTACAATGAGCAGTTCTTC. Its protein is CASSGSRGQGYNEQFF.

The V and J genes are TRBV5-1 and TRBJ1-2, with no clear D. Between the trimmed V and J ends, which lost 5 bases and 3 bases, there was a span of 17 bases. The CDR3 extends over 15 amino acids. From germline, CDR1 is SGHRS and CDR2 YFSETQ. The CDR3 spells CASSLGSSRDYGYTF. CDR3 coding DNA: TGCGCCAGCAGTCTCGGGTCAAGTCGTGACTATGGCTACACCTTC.

The chain is built from TRBV7-9 and TRBJ1-2; TRBD1 agrees at 7 bases. The germline V gene encodes CDR1 SEHNR and CDR2 FQNEAQ (reference sequence). The junction had 4 bases not matched to a gene; V was cut back by 6 bases and J by 3 bases. CDR3 length equals 13 residues. CDR3 sequence reads: CASRHTGDYGYTF. CDR3 bases: TGTGCCAGCAGACATACAGGGGACTATGGCTACACCTTC.

In its sample, this clone was seen a few times. V is TRBV5-1 and J is TRBJ1-6, with 7 bases fitting TRBD1. The V and J ends lost 4 bases and 7 bases, in that order; junction bases with no gene match: 5. Germline CDR1 reads SGHRS; CDR2 reads YFSETQ. This CDR3 has 14 residues. Written as DNA, the CDR3 is TGCGCCAGCAGCGCCGGACAGGAAAATTCACCCCTCCACTTT. Translation: CASSAGQENSPLHF.

This chain joins TRBV5-1 and TRBJ1-1; possible D gene TRBD1, 6 bases. The V end lost 2 bases, the J end lost 5 bases, and 13 bases lay between the germline ends. CDR1 and CDR2 (germline): SGHRS, YFSETQ. This CDR3 has 14 residues. The CDR3: CASSFKGDSTEAFF. The CDR3 DNA reads TGCGCCAGCAGCTTTAAGGGGGATTCAACTGAAGCTTTCTTT.

This rearrangement joins TRBV5-1 to TRBJ2-7, with 9 bases aligning to TRBD1. The germline CDR1 and CDR2 sequences are SGHRS and YFSETQ. CDR3 size: 14 residues. V dropped 2 bases and J dropped 2; count of bases not matched to a gene: 2. The chain's CDR3 is CASSFRDRAYEQYF. The CDR3 DNA reads as TGCGCCAGCAGCTTCCGGGACAGGGCCTACGAGCAGTACTTC.

This chain connects TRBV12-5 to TRBJ2-2, with 9 bases identical to TRBD1. Germline V lookup: CDR1 LGHNT, CDR2 FRNRAP. V shed 5 bases and J 1 base; nucleotides not matched to a gene: 8. This CDR3 spans 17 amino acids. The CDR3 loop reads CASGLDRGGGNTGELFF. As DNA, the CDR3 is TGTGCTAGTGGTCTTGACAGGGGGGGAGGGAACACCGGGGAGCTGTTTTTT.

The V and J genes are TRBV7-6 and TRBJ2-7, with 13 bases aligning to TRBD2. The CDR3 runs 17 residues. Unmatched junction bases numbered 6, after V lost 0 bases and J lost 4 bases. Germline CDR1 and CDR2: SGHVS and FNYEAQ. The CDR3 reads CASSLAPGTSGEYEQYF. CDR3 in DNA: TGTGCCAGCAGCTTAGCCCCTGGGACTAGCGGGGAGTACGAGCAGTACTTC.

J is TRBJ2-1 and V is TRBV5-1, with 13 positions matching TRBD2. V shed 0 bases, J shed 6 bases, and the junction held 3 bases outside the gene matches. Germline V gene sequence: CDR1 SGHRS, CDR2 YFSETQ. CDR3 length equals 16 residues. CDR3 region: CASSLAGTSGVNEQFF. CDR3 sequence (DNA): TGCGCCAGCAGCTTGGCCGGGACTAGCGGGGTCAATGAGCAGTTCTTC. The full variable domain, with the rest looked up from reference TRBV5-1 and TRBJ2-1, is KAGVTQTPRYLIKTRGQQVTLSCSPISGHRSVSWYQQTPGQGLQFLFEYFSETQRNKGNFPGRFSGRQFSNSRSEMNVSTLELGDSALYLCASSLAGTSGVNEQFFGPGTRLTVL.

This chain joins TRBV6-5 and TRBJ1-1, with D maybe TRBD1 (5 bases). Germline assignment: CDR1 MNHEY and CDR2 SVGAGI. Deletions cut 2 bases from V and 5 bases from J, with 12 bases between. This CDR3 is 14 amino acids long. For the CDR3, the DNA is TGTGCCAGCAGTTACAAGGCAGGGTCAACTGAAGCTTTCTTT. Residues: CASSYKAGSTEAFF.

The V call is TRBV7-2, the J call TRBJ2-7, with D perhaps matching TRBD2 (7 bases). Germline-derived CDR1 and CDR2 are SGHTA and FQGNSA. The ends were cut back, 7 bases at V and 3 bases at J, with 19 bases in the middle. The CDR3 is 15 residues long. The CDR3 spells CASKVGGGGIYEQYF. In DNA form, the CDR3 reads TGTGCCAGCAAGGTGGGAGGGGGGGGAATCTACGAGCAGTACTTC. Based on the CDR3 plus reference TRBV7-2 and TRBJ2-7, the full variable domain is GAGVSQSPSNKVTEKGKDVELRCDPISGHTALYWYRQSLGQGLEFLIYFQGNSAPDKSGLPSDRFSAERTGGSVSTLTIQRTQQEDSAVYLCASKVGGGGIYEQYFGPGTRLTVT.

The gene calls are TRBV6-1 and TRBJ1-5; D gene uncertain. Germline V lookup: CDR1 MNHNS, CDR2 SASEGT. CDR3 size: 19 residues. The V end lost 4 bases, the J end lost 0 bases, and 22 bases lay between the germline ends. The CDR3 DNA is TGTGCCAGCAGTGGACCCACTGCGGGTCCCTCCTATAGCAATCAGCCCCAGCATTTT. Residues: CASSGPTAGPSYSNQPQHF.